This T cell receptor beta chain was sequenced for a study of CD4 and CD8 cells across lung adenocarcinoma regions (dated by TCRdb to between 2017 and 2018). In the study overall: The study compared tumor centers with tumor margins to examine intratumor heterogeneity of the T cell receptor repertoire.

Receptors were amplified or captured by PCR. The reads were generated on a HiSeq X Ten. The public reads were reanalyzed by TCRdb: fastp trimming at Q25, MiXCR alignment, in-frame beta chains only. Duplicate CDR3 protein sequences are folded into a single record with the most common DNA and genes. The sample table contains tens of thousands of distinct CDR3 sequences; only one count was recorded for around 50% of them. The ten largest clones add up to about a quarter of the sample. Donors were patients with localized lung adenocarcinoma, a subtype of non-small cell lung cancer. The centers of localized lung adenocarcinomas were where the samples came from. For TCR repertoire analysis, CD8+ T cells from tumor tissue were profiled apart from CD4+ T cells. This clonotype was counted a single time. Its antigen is unknown. Base qualities were left out, and no much larger clone turns up one base away. A lone read is weak support.

The CDR3 contains 15 residues, cysteine and phenylalanine counted. This entry keeps only the CDR3 DNA: 45 bases, framed from base 1. The V end loses 11 bases and the J end loses 4 bases, and a stretch of 23 bases separates them. Per the germline V gene, ENHRY is the CDR1 and SYGVKD is the CDR2. The source material was CD8+ T cells from the center of a lung tumor. This specimen's cell subset or site label, per the study, means: tumor center region. This sequence was found in a female donor with lung adenocarcinoma. The CD4 and CD8 labels of this study may be unreliable. The rearranged segments are TRBV10-3 and TRBJ2-5, and the D gene may be TRBD2, 8 bases matching. The DNA sequence is TGTGCCGTGGGTGAGGGGGCGGGAGGCGTAGAGACCCAGTACTTC. Translation gives CAVGEGAGGVETQYF.